The text below deals with one TCR beta chain. The CDR3 totals 13 residues. Trimming took off 5 bases at V and 4 bases at J, with 11 bases between the two ends. CDR1 is SQVTM and CDR2 is ANQGSEA in the germline V gene. Authors' data handling: Reference gene primers were amplified, and this amplification served to estimate nucleated cell counts. The data were produced by immunoSEQ multiplex PCR, yet TCRdb's version contains in-frame clones alone and is incomplete. V and J calls and clone size are those listed in that table; D and trimming were worked out from the DNA. The sample contains 200,000 to 250,000 clones, about 88% of which appear only once. These data are taken from a study of blood T cell repertoires in COVID-19. About the study: The study drew acute and convalescent COVID-19 samples from the United States, Italy and Spain. T cells, B-cell-depleted T cells, or PBMCs provided the cDNA or gDNA that served as material.

The specimen was peripheral blood. This sequence originates from a man aged 35-49 years with active or convalescent COVID-19. This chain links TRBV29-1 with TRBJ1-4; D is perhaps TRBD1 (6 bases). CDR3 in amino acids: CSVIQGFNEKLFF. CDR3 coding DNA: TGCAGCGTTATACAGGGATTTAATGAAAAACTGTTTTTT.